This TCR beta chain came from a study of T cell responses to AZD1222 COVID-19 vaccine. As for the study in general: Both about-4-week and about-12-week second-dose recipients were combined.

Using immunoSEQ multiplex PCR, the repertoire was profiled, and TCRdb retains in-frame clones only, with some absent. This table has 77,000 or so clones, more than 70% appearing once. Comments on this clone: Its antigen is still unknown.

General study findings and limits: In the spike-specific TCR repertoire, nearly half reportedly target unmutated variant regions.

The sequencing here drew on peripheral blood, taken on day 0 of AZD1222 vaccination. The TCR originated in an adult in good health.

In DNA form, the CDR3 reads TGTGCCAGCAGGGGAATCGGGGGATCCTACGAGCAGTACTTC. Translating gives CASRGIGGSYEQYF. This chain connects TRBV6-5 to TRBJ2-7; maybe TRBD2 (6 bases). V lost 6 bases and J lost 1, with 13 bases in between. Germline CDR1 is MNHEY and CDR2 is SVGAGI. CDR3 length: 14 amino acids.